This T cell receptor (beta chain) was profiled in a study of shared clonotypes between healthy human individuals. Study as a whole: The study enrolled a couple of women and three men aged 18 to 49.

Sequencing used immunoSEQ multiplex PCR; TCRdb keeps in-frame clones, though not all of them. The data contain 2 million to 2.5 million clones, approximately 96% of them singletons. V trimming: 2 bases; J trimming: 5 bases; junction bases outside the gene matches: 6. Germline V CDR1 and CDR2: SGHNT, YYREEE (reference sequence). The CDR3 totals 14 residues. The rearrangement joins TRBV5-4 to TRBJ1-1, with 7 bases fitting TRBD1. The sequence came from a young man in good health. Sample: naive CD4+ T cells sorted from blood. Noted subset: CD45RA+ positively selected. The CDR3 region is CASSFQGGGTEAFF. Written as DNA, the CDR3 is TGTGCCAGCAGCTTCCAGGGGGGTGGAACTGAAGCTTTCTTT. The full variable domain, its missing parts supplied by reference TRBV5-4 and TRBJ1-1, is ETGVTQSPTHLIKTRGQQVTLRCSSQSGHNTVSWYQQALGQGPQFIFQYYREEENGRGNFPPRFSGLQFPNYSSELNVNALELDDSALYLCASSFQGGGTEAFFGQGTRLTVV.